The present TCR beta chain was sequenced within a study of T cells after yellow fever vaccination. CDR3 length equals 11 residues. Looked up from germline, CDR1 is ENHRY and CDR2 is SYGVKD. The V gene lost 6 bases and the J gene lost 4 bases, with 7 bases spanning the gap. A single record per CDR3 protein comes from TCRdb applying MiXCR to the 5' RACE reads. The table records some 300,000 distinct CDR3 sequences, around 8.1% of them present only once. V gene TRBV10-3 combines with J gene TRBJ2-7; D remains ambiguous. The receptor's source is a man aged 18 to 29 who received the YFV17D yellow fever vaccine. The sequencing used PBMCs, collected more than 35 days after the first yellow fever vaccination. The CDR3 nucleotides read TGTGCCATCAGGGACCTATACGAGCAGTACTTC. As protein: CAIRDLYEQYF.